This T cell receptor beta chain was observed in a study of shared clonotypes between healthy human individuals. Study overall: Each donor's CD4 naive and CD4 memory cells filled three plates apiece, CD8 naive two, and CD8 memory one. Findings and limits, study-wide: About 4.5% of naive CD4 clonotypes were common to a few donors.

Points on this clone: Its antigen remains unidentified.

Germline V gene lookup returns CDR1 MGHRA and CDR2 YSYEKL. The CDR3 has 14 amino acids. Deletions cut 0 bases from V and 4 bases from J, with 6 bases between. CD45RO-negative, CCR7-positively selected cells formed the naive CD8 fraction, excluding terminally differentiated effector memory CD45RA+ cells. Sequencing was performed with immunoSEQ multiplex PCR; in TCRdb, only in-frame clones are kept and a portion is missing. Of about 2 million clones in the sample, roughly 94% were seen once. The chain has TRBV4-1 and TRBJ1-4; D gene uncertain. The sequence derives from a man aged 18 to 30 in good health. The sample taken for sequencing was naive CD8+ T cells sorted from blood. CDR3 coding DNA: TGCGCCAGCAGCCAAGAGGCAGTTAATGAAAAACTGTTTTTT. It translates to CASSQEAVNEKLFF.